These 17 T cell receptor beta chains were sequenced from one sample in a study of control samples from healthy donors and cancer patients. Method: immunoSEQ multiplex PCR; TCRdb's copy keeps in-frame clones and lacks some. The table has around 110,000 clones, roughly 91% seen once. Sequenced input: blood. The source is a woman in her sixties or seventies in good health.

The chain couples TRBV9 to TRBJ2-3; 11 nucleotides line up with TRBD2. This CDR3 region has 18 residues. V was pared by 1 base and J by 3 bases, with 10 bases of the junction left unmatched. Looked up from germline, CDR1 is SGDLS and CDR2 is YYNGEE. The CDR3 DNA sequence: TGTGCCAGCAGCGTATCACTAGCGGGGGTAATTAAAACAGATACGCAGTATTTT. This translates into CASSVSLAGVIKTDTQYF.

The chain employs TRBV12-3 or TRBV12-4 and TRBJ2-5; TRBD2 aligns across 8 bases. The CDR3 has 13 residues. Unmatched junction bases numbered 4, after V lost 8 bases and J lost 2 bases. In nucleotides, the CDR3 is TGTGCCAGCCGGTCGGGGGGGCAAGAGACCCAGTACTTC. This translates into CASRSGGQETQYF.

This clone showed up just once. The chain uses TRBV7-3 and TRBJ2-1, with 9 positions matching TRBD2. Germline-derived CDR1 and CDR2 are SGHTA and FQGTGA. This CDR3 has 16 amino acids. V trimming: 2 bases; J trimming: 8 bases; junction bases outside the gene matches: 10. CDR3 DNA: TGTGCCAGCAGCTTAGCAAGCGGGGGGCCTGTGGATGAGCAGTTCTTC. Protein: CASSLASGGPVDEQFF.

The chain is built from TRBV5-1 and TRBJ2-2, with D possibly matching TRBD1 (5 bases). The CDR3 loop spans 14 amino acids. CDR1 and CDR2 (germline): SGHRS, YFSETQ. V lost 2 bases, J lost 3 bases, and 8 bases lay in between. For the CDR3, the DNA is TGCGCCAGCAGCTTCCAGGGTGACACCGGGGAGCTGTTTTTT. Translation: CASSFQGDTGELFF.

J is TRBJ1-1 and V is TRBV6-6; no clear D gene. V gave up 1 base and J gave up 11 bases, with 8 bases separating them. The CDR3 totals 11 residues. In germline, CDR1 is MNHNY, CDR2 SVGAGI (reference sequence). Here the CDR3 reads CASSYLSDAFF. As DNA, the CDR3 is TGTGCCAGCAGTTACTTAAGCGATGCTTTCTTT.

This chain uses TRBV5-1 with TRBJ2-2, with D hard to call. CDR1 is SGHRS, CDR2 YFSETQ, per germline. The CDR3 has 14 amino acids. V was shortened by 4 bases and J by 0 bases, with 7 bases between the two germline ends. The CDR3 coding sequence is TGCGCCAGCAGCCCCACCCCGAACACCGGGGAGCTGTTTTTT. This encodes CASSPTPNTGELFF.

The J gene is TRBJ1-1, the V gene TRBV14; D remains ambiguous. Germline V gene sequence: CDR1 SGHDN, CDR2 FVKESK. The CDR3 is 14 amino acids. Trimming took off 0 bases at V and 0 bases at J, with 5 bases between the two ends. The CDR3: CASSQDAMNTEAFF. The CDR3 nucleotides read TGTGCCAGCAGCCAAGATGCCATGAACACTGAAGCTTTCTTT.

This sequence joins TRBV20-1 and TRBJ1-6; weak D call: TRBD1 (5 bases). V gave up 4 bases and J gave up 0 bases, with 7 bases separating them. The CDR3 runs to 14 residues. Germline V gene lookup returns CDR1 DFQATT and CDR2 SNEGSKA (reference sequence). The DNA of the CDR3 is TGCAGTGCTACTGACAGCTCCTATAATTCACCCCTCCACTTT. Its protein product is CSATDSSYNSPLHF.

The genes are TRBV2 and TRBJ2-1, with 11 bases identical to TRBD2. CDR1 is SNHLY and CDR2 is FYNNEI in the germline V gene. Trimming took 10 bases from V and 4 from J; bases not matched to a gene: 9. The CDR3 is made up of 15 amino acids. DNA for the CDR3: TGTGCCACCGAGGTCCTAGCGGGGGGATACAATGAGCAGTTCTTC. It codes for CATEVLAGGYNEQFF.

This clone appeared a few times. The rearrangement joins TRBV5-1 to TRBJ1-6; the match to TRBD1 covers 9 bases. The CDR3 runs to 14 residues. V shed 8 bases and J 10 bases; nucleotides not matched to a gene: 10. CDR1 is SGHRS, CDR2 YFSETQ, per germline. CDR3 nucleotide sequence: TGCGCCAGTAACCCGGGACAGGGTTCGTCACCCCTCCACTTT. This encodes CASNPGQGSSPLHF.

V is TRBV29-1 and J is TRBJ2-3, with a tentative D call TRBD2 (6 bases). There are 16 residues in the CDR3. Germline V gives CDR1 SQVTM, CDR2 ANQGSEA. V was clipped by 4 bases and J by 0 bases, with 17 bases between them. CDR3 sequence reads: CSVVFLEGTSTDTQYF. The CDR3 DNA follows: TGCAGCGTTGTTTTCCTAGAAGGGACTAGCACAGATACGCAGTATTTT.

The CDR3 sequence is CASSPRAGLETQYF. The CDR3 nucleotides are TGTGCCAGCAGCCCCCGGGCAGGACTCGAGACCCAGTACTTC. The V and J genes are TRBV7-3 and TRBJ2-5; the D gene is possibly TRBD2 (5 bases). Germline V lookup: CDR1 SGHTA, CDR2 FQGTGA. CDR3 length: 14 residues. V lost 5 bases, J lost 5 bases, and 15 bases lay in between.

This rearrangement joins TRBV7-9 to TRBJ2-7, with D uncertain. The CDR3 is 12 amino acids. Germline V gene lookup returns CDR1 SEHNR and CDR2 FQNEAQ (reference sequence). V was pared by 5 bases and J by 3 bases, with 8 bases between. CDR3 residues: CASSPGIYEQYF. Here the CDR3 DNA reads TGTGCCAGCAGCCCGGGTATCTACGAGCAGTACTTC.

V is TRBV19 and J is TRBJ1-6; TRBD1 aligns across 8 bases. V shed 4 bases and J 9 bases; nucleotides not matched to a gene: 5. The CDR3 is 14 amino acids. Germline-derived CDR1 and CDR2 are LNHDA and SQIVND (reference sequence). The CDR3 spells CASSTRGQGSPLHF. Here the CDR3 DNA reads TGTGCCAGTAGTACCCGCGGACAGGGTTCACCCCTCCACTTT.

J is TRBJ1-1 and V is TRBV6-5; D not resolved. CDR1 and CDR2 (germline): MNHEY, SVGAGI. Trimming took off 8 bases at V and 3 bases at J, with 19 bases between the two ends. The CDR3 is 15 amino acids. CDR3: CASCRLRTKDTEAFF. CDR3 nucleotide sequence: TGTGCCAGCTGCAGGCTCCGAACTAAAGACACTGAAGCTTTCTTT.

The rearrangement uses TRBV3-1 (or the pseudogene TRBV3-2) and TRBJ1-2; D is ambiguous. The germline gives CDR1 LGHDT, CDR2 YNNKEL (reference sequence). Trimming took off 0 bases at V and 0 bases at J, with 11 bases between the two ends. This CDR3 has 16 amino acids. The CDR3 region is CASSQEYVDTNYGYTF. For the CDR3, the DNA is TGTGCCAGCAGCCAAGAATATGTCGACACTAACTATGGCTACACCTTC.

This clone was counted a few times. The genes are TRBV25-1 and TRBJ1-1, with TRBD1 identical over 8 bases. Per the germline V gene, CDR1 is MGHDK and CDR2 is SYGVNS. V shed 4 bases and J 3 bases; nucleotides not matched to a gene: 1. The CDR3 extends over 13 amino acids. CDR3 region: CASSGTGYTEAFF. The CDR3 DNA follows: TGTGCCAGCAGTGGGACAGGGTACACTGAAGCTTTCTTT.